This TCR beta chain was sequenced for a study of T-cell reconstitution after alpha-beta-depleted transplantation in children. V lost 11 bases and J 0 bases, leaving 14 bases between the germline ends. The germline V gene encodes CDR1 SEHNR and CDR2 FQNEAQ (reference sequence). The CDR3 is 14 residues long. This clonotype appeared many times. Preparation of the TCRbeta library involved a method that used unique molecular identifiers. TCRdb processed the PCR reads anew with MiXCR; each CDR3 protein has one entry. The sample carries 200,000 to 250,000 distinct CDR3 sequences, approximately 9.5% recorded once.

Sequencing was performed on PBMCs from the stem cell graft donor, taken from the stem cell graft. The receptor was derived from a human donor who donated a stem cell graft to a child with acute lymphoblastic leukemia. The chain links TRBV7-9 to TRBJ2-1, with D perhaps matching TRBD2 (7 bases). The CDR3: CAGRGGSSYNEQFF. CDR3 coding DNA: TGTGCCGGAAGGGGGGGGAGCTCCTACAATGAGCAGTTCTTC.